The rows below give T cell receptor beta chains drawn from one sample of a study of T cell changes during pregnancy in multiple sclerosis. Sequenced by immunoSEQ multiplex PCR; TCRdb stores in-frame clones only, minus some. Of roughly 40,000 clones listed, 90% to 95% were seen once; the top ten hold around 0.8%. Material: CD4+ T cells from peripheral blood mononuclear cells, obtained before pregnancy. The origin of the receptors is a female donor with multiple sclerosis, enrolled in a pregnancy study. Both conserved end residues are part of each CDR3. Fields, in order: CDR3 length, V gene, D gene, J gene, clone size, CDR3 protein, CDR3 DNA. D genes are given only for firm matches. Size tells how often a clone was seen (once, few, many) or the class of an expanded clone, and some rows leave it out.

15	TRBV6-5	.	TRBJ1-6	.	CASSYARVAPSPLHF	TGTGCCAGCAGTTACGCCCGGGTCGCACCTTCACCCCTCCACTTT
14	TRBV10-3	.	TRBJ2-7	once	CATSPDSSSYEQYF	TGTGCCACCAGCCCGGACTCCAGCTCCTACGAGCAGTACTTC
12	TRBV2	.	TRBJ2-1	.	CASNRAYNEQFF	TGTGCCAGCAACCGAGCCTACAATGAGCAGTTCTTC
15	TRBV7-2	.	TRBJ2-1	.	CASSPAAPRSYEQFF	TGTGCCAGCAGCCCCGCGGCCCCCCGGTCGTATGAGCAGTTCTTC
12	TRBV7-2	TRBD1	TRBJ1-2	.	CARRQGLYGYTF	TGTGCCAGACGACAGGGCCTCTATGGCTACACCTTC
15	TRBV2	.	TRBJ2-3	.	CASSVSGVTTDTQYF	TGTGCCAGCAGTGTCTCCGGGGTAACCACAGATACGCAGTATTTT
15	TRBV6-1	.	TRBJ1-1	.	CASKIRDTLNTEAFF	TGTGCCAGCAAAATCCGGGACACATTGAACACTGAAGCTTTCTTT
15	TRBV7-2	TRBD2	TRBJ2-5	.	CASSLFRGGQETQYF	TGTGCCAGCAGCTTATTTCGGGGGGGCCAAGAGACCCAGTACTTC
13	TRBV27	.	TRBJ2-7	.	CASSAGLRYEQYF	TGTGCCAGCAGTGCGGGACTTCGCTACGAGCAGTACTTC
17	TRBV4-1	TRBD2	TRBJ2-3	.	CASSQDWGGGAVDTQYF	TGCGCCAGCAGCCAAGATTGGGGCGGGGGGGCGGTAGATACGCAGTATTTT
14	TRBV19	.	TRBJ1-4	.	CASSTGYGGEKLFF	TGTGCCAGTAGTACAGGGTACGGTGGTGAAAAACTGTTTTTT
13	TRBV9	.	TRBJ1-1	.	CASSRVGSTEAFF	TGTGCCAGCAGCCGAGTAGGGAGCACTGAAGCTTTCTTT
15	TRBV27	.	TRBJ2-2	.	CASSFGRVKTGELFF	TGTGCCAGCAGTTTCGGCAGGGTGAAGACCGGGGAGCTGTTTTTT
12	TRBV29-1	TRBD1	TRBJ1-1	.	CSVGRGSTEAFF	TGCAGCGTTGGCAGGGGGAGCACTGAAGCTTTCTTT
15	TRBV7-3	.	TRBJ2-7	once	CASSSSGNKAYEQYF	TGTGCCAGCAGCTCAAGCGGTAATAAAGCCTACGAGCAGTACTTC
15	TRBV6-5	.	TRBJ2-7	.	CASRDNTRGTYEQYF	TGTGCCAGCAGAGATAACACCAGGGGAACATACGAGCAGTACTTC
15	TRBV19	.	TRBJ2-5	.	CASSIQRSTQETQYF	TGTGCCAGTAGTATCCAACGGAGCACCCAAGAGACCCAGTACTTC
14	TRBV2	.	TRBJ2-5	.	CASTKDLSGGTQYF	TGTGCCAGCACCAAGGACTTGTCCGGAGGGACCCAGTACTTC
18	TRBV5-6	.	TRBJ2-3	.	CASSSLRGLGSGTDTQYF	TGTGCCAGCAGCTCCCTCAGGGGCCTCGGCTCCGGCACAGATACGCAGTATTTT
14	TRBV19	.	TRBJ1-2	.	CASSEEGRHYGYTF	TGTGCCAGTAGTGAGGAGGGCCGCCACTATGGCTACACCTTC
14	TRBV27	.	TRBJ2-7	.	CASSQQGVSYEQYF	TGTGCCAGCAGTCAGCAGGGTGTCTCCTACGAGCAGTACTTC
14	TRBV7-2	TRBD1	TRBJ1-5	.	CASSATGGAMPQHF	TGTGCCAGCAGCGCGACAGGGGGCGCGATGCCCCAGCATTTT
11	TRBV18	TRBD1	TRBJ2-1	.	CASSRGQGQFF	TGTGCCAGCTCCCGAGGACAGGGGCAGTTCTTC
15	TRBV5-1	TRBD1	TRBJ1-6	.	CASSLEPGQNSPLHF	TGCGCCAGCAGCTTGGAGCCGGGACAGAATTCACCCCTCCACTTT
15	TRBV18	TRBD1	TRBJ1-6	.	CASSPADRDNSPLHF	TGTGCCAGCTCACCAGCGGACAGGGATAATTCACCCCTCCACTTT
18	TRBV27	TRBD1	TRBJ1-1	.	CASRGLQAGGIGNTEAFF	TGTGCCAGCAGGGGGTTACAGGCAGGGGGAATTGGGAACACTGAAGCTTTCTTT
14	TRBV18	TRBD1	TRBJ1-5	.	CASSPGQGFQPQHF	TGTGCCAGCTCACCAGGACAGGGTTTTCAGCCCCAGCATTTT
15	TRBV23-1	TRBD1	TRBJ1-6	.	CASSRLGQGASPLHF	TGCGCCAGCAGTCGGTTGGGACAGGGGGCTTCACCCCTCCACTTT
15	TRBV15	.	TRBJ1-2	.	CATSRDLEEGYGYTF	TGTGCCACCAGCAGAGATCTGGAGGAGGGCTATGGCTACACCTTC
17	TRBV4-2	TRBD2	TRBJ2-3	.	CASSQDWEGLGTDTQYF	TGTGCCAGCAGCCAAGATTGGGAGGGACTAGGCACAGATACGCAGTATTTT
13	TRBV5-5	.	TRBJ1-2	.	CASSLGQNYGYTF	TGTGCCAGCAGCTTGGGCCAGAACTATGGCTACACCTTC
17	TRBV18	.	TRBJ1-4	.	CASSPWGTFATNEKLFF	TGTGCCAGCTCACCATGGGGGACATTTGCAACTAATGAAAAACTGTTTTTT
17	TRBV2	TRBD2	TRBJ2-1	.	CASSRTRAPSPYNEQFF	TGTGCCAGCAGTAGGACTAGGGCGCCCTCCCCCTACAATGAGCAGTTCTTC
15	TRBV18	TRBD2	TRBJ2-3	.	CASSSLAGETDTQYF	TGTGCCAGCTCATCGCTAGCGGGGGAGACAGATACGCAGTATTTT
17	TRBV19	.	TRBJ1-1	.	CASSIGGTGTLRTEAFF	TGTGCCAGTAGTATAGGGGGGACGGGGACTCTCCGGACTGAAGCTTTCTTT
16	TRBV6-5	.	TRBJ1-1	.	CASSYSSQGGNTEAFF	TGTGCCAGCAGTTACTCGAGTCAGGGAGGGAACACTGAAGCTTTCTTT
13	TRBV7-3	TRBD1	TRBJ1-1	.	CASSFTGETEAFF	TGTGCCAGCAGCTTTACAGGGGAAACTGAAGCTTTCTTT
14	TRBV19	TRBD1	TRBJ1-3	.	CASRQGASGNTIYF	TGTGCCAGCCGACAGGGGGCATCTGGAAACACCATATATTTT
17	TRBV19	TRBD1	TRBJ2-7	.	CASSHSRGQGVEGEQYF	TGTGCCAGTAGTCATTCCAGGGGACAGGGGGTCGAAGGCGAGCAGTACTTC
14	TRBV7-9	.	TRBJ2-3	.	CASSLGRVVGTQYF	TGTGCCAGCAGCTTAGGCCGTGTAGTCGGTACGCAGTATTTT
14	TRBV25-1	.	TRBJ1-2	.	CASSEKAGENGYTF	TGTGCCAGCAGTGAAAAAGCAGGGGAGAATGGCTACACCTTC
18	TRBV23-1	TRBD1	TRBJ1-5	.	CASSRHRGTAVPNQPQHF	TGCGCCAGCAGTCGCCACAGGGGAACTGCGGTCCCAAATCAGCCCCAGCATTTT
13	TRBV7-6	.	TRBJ1-2	once	CASSLGSLGGYTF	TGTGCCAGCAGCTTGGGGAGTCTTGGTGGCTACACCTTC
18	TRBV9	TRBD1	TRBJ2-1	.	CASSVEVGDRGYANEQFF	TGTGCCAGCAGCGTAGAGGTTGGGGACAGGGGATACGCCAATGAGCAGTTCTTC
13	TRBV6-1	.	TRBJ1-1	.	CASSERRMLGAFF	TGTGCCAGCAGTGAACGGAGGATGCTTGGAGCTTTCTTT
12	TRBV15	.	TRBJ2-7	.	CATSSGGGEQYF	TGTGCCACCAGCAGTGGAGGTGGCGAGCAGTACTTC
15	TRBV30	TRBD1	TRBJ2-2	.	CAWSGAGGRTGELFF	TGTGCCTGGAGTGGGGCAGGGGGCCGCACCGGGGAGCTGTTTTTT
16	TRBV9	.	TRBJ2-3	.	CASSVVGTRSTDTQYF	TGTGCCAGCAGCGTAGTGGGGACTCGGTCCACAGATACGCAGTATTTT
14	TRBV7-3	.	TRBJ1-6	.	CASSWQGGDSPLHF	TGTGCCAGCAGCTGGCAGGGAGGGGATTCACCCCTCCACTTT